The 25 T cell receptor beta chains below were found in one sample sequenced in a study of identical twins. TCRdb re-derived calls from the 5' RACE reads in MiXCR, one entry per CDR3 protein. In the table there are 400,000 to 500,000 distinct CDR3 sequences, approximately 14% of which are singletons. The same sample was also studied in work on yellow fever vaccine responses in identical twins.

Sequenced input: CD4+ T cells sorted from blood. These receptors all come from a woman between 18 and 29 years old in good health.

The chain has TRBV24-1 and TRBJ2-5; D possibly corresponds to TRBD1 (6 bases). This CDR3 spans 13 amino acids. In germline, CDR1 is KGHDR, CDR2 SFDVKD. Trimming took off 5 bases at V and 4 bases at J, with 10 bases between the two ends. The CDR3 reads CATSAWGRETQYF. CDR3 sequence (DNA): TGTGCCACCAGTGCATGGGGGCGAGAGACCCAGTACTTC.

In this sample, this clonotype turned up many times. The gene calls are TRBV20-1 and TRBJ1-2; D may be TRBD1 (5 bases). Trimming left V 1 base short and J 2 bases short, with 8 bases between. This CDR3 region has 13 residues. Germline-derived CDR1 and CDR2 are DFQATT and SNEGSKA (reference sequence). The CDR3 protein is CSARGDANYGYTF. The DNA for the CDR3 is TGCAGTGCTAGAGGGGACGCGAACTATGGCTACACCTTC.

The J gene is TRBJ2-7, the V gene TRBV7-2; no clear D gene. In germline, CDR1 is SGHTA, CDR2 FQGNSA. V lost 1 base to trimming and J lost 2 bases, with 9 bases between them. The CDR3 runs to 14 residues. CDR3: CASSLVGAAYEQYF. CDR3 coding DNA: TGTGCCAGCAGCTTAGTTGGAGCTGCCTACGAGCAGTACTTC.

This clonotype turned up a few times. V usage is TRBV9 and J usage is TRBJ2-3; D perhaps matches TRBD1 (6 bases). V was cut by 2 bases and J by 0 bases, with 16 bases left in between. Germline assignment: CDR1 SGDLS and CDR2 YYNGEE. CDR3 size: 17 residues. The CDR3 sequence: CASSVGRGQTSTDTQYF. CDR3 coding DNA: TGTGCCAGCAGCGTCGGCAGGGGCCAGACTAGCACAGATACGCAGTATTTT. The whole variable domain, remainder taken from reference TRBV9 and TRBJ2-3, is DSGVTQTPKHLITATGQRVTLRCSPRSGDLSVYWYQQSLDQGLQFLIQYYNGEERAKGNILERFSAQQFPDLHSELNLSSLELGDSALYFCASSVGRGQTSTDTQYFGPGTRLTVL.

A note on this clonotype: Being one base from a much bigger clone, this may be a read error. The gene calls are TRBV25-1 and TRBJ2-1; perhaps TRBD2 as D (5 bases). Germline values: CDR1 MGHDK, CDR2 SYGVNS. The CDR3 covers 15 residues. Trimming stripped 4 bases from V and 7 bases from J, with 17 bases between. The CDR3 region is CASSVPSSPYNEQFF. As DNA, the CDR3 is TGTGCCAGCAGTGTTCCGTCTAGCCCATATAATGAGCAGTTCTTC.

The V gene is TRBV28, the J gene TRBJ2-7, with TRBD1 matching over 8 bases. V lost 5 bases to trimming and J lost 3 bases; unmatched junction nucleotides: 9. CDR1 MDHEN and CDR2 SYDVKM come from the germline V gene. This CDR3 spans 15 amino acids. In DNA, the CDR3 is TGTGCCAGCAGTCCTTGGGGGACAGGTGTCTACGAGCAGTACTTC. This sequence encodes CASSPWGTGVYEQYF.

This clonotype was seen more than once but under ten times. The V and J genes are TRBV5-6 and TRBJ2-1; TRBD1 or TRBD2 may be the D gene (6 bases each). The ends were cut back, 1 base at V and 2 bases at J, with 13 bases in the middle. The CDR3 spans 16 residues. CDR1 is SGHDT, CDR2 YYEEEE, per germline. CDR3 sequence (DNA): TGTGCCAGCAGCTTGTCGTGGGGGGCCCCCTACAATGAGCAGTTCTTC. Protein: CASSLSWGAPYNEQFF.

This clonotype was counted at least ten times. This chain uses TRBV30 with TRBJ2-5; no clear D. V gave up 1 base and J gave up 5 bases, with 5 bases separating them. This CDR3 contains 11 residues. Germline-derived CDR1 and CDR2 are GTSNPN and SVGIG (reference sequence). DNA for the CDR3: TGTGCCTGGAGTGGACGGGAGACCCAGTACTTC. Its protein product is CAWSGRETQYF.

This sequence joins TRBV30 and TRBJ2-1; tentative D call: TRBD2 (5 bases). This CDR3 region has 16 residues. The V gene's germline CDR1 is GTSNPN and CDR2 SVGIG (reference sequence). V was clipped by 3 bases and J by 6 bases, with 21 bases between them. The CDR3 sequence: CAWSESDGRALNEQFF. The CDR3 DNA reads TGTGCCTGGAGCGAATCGGACGGGCGGGCGCTCAATGAGCAGTTCTTC.

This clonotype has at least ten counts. The CDR3: CASTWGTSGGALYNEQFF. The CDR3 nucleotides are TGTGCCAGCACCTGGGGGACTAGCGGGGGGGCGCTCTACAATGAGCAGTTCTTC. The chain uses TRBV12-3 or TRBV12-4 and TRBJ2-1, with 16 bases fitting TRBD2. Trimming removed 7 bases from V and 3 bases from J; junction bases left unmatched: 9. The CDR3 spans 18 residues.

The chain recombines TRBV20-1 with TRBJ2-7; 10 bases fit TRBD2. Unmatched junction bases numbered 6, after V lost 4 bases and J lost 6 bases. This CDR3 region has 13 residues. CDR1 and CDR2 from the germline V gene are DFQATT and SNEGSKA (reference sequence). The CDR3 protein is CSATSGRDLEQYF. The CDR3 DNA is TGCAGTGCTACTAGCGGGAGAGATCTCGAGCAGTACTTC.

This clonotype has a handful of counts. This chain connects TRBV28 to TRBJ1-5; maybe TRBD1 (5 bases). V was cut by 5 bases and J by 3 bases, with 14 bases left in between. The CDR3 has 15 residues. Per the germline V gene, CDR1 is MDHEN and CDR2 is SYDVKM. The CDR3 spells CASSLPWGVNQPQHF. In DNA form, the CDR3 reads TGTGCCAGCAGTCTACCGTGGGGCGTCAATCAGCCCCAGCATTTT.

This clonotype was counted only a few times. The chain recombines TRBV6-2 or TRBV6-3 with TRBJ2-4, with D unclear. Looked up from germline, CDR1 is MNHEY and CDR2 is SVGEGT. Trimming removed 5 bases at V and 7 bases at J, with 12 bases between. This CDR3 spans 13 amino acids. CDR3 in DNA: TGTGCCAGCAGTCCCGTAGTCGGGAACATTCAGTACTTC. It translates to CASSPVVGNIQYF.

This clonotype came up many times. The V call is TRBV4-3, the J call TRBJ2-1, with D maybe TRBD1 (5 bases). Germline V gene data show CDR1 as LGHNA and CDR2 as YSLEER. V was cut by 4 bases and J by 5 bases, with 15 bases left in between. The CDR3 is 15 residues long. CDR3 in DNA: TGCGCCAGCAGCCCCGAAGGGGTACCAGACAATGAGCAGTTCTTC. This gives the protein CASSPEGVPDNEQFF.

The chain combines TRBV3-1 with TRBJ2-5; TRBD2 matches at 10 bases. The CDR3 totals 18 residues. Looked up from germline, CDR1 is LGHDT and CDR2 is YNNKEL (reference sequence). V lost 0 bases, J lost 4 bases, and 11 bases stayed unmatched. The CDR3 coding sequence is TGTGCCAGCAGCCAAGATCTAGCTAGCGGGAGAGGACGAGAGACCCAGTACTTC. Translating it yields CASSQDLASGRGRETQYF.

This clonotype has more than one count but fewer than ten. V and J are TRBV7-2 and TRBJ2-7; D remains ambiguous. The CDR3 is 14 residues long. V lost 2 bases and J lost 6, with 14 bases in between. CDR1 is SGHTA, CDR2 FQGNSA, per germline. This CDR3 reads CASSLPPSRREQYF. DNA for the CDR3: TGTGCCAGCAGCTTACCACCGTCCCGACGCGAGCAGTACTTC.

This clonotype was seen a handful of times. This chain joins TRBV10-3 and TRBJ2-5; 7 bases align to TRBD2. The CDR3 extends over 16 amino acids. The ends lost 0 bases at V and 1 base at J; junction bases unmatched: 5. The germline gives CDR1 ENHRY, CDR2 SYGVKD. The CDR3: CAISESGSGTQETQYF. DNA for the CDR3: TGTGCCATCAGTGAGTCGGGAAGCGGGACCCAAGAGACCCAGTACTTC.

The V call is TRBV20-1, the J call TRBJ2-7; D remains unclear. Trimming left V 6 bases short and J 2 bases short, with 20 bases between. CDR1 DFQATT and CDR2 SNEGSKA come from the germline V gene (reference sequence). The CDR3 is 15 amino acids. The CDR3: CSARPNWAPTYEQYF. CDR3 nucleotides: TGCAGTGCCCGTCCCAATTGGGCTCCCACCTACGAGCAGTACTTC.

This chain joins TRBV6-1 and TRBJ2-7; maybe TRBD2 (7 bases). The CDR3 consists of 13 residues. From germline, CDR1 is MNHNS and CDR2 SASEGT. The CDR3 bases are TGTGTCTCGAAGGGGGGAGGGTCCTACGAGCAGTACTTC. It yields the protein CVSKGGGSYEQYF.

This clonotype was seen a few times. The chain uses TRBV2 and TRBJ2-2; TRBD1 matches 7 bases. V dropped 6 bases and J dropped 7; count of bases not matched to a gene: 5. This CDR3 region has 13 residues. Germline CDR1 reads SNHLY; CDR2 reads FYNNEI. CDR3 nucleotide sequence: TGTGCCAGCAGGCAGGGGGATCTCGGGGAGCTGTTTTTT. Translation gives CASRQGDLGELFF.

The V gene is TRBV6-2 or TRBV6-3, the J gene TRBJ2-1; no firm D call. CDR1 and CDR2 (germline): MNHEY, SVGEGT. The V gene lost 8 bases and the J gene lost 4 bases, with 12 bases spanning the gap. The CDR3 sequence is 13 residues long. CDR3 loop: CASGREKYNEQFF. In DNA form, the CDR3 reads TGTGCCAGCGGGCGCGAGAAGTACAATGAGCAGTTCTTC.

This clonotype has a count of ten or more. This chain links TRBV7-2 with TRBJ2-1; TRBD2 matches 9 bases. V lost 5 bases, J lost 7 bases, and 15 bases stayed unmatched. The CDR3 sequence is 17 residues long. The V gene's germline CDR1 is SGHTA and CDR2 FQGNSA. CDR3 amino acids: CASSTKGLANLGNEQFF. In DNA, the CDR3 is TGTGCCAGCAGCACAAAGGGACTAGCAAATTTGGGAAATGAGCAGTTCTTC.

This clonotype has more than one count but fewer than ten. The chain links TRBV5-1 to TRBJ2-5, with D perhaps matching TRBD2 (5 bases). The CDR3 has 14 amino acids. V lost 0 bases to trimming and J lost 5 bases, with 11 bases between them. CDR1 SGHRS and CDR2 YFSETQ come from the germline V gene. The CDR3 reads CASSLAAQRETQYF. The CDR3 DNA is TGCGCCAGCAGCTTGGCCGCCCAGCGGGAGACCCAGTACTTC.

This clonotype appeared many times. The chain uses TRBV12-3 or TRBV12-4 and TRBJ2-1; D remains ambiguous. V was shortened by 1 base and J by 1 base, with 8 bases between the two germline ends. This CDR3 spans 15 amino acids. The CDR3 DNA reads TGTGCCAGCAGTTTAGGGACGGCTTCCTACAATGAGCAGTTCTTC. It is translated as CASSLGTASYNEQFF.

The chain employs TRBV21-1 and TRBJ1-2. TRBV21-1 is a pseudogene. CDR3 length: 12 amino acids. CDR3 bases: TGTGCCAGCAGCAACCAGTTCTATGGCTACACCTTC. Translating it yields CASSNQFYGYTF.